Each of the 8 T cell receptor beta chains below was sequenced from the same sample in a study of cytotoxic CD8 clonotypes in ibrutinib-treated CLL. Assay used: immunoSEQ multiplex PCR; TCRdb lists only in-frame clones, some missing. The table shows about 300,000 clones, with 65% to 85% occurring only once. This material consisted of PBMCs, taken at disease progression, from a patient treated with ibrutinib. These receptors all come from a human donor with chronic lymphocytic leukemia.

The gene calls are TRBV7-3 and TRBJ1-2; perhaps TRBD1 as D (5 bases). CDR1 and CDR2 from the germline V gene are SGHTA and FQGTGA. The CDR3 totals 17 residues. With 4 bases removed from V and 3 bases from J, the gap between germline ends came to 21 bases. The CDR3 nucleotides are TGTGCCAGCAGCTCGATACCTACAGGATTCCTCGACTATGGCTACACCTTC. Its protein product is CASSSIPTGFLDYGYTF.

The chain uses TRBV2 and TRBJ1-2, with 7 bases matching TRBD1. The CDR3 covers 15 residues. CDR1 and CDR2 from the germline V gene are SNHLY and FYNNEI. J gave up 0 bases and V 3 bases, and 4 bases lay outside the gene matches. CDR3 amino acids: CASSDPGQTNYGYTF. The CDR3 DNA follows: TGTGCCAGCAGTGATCCGGGACAGACTAACTATGGCTACACCTTC.

V usage is TRBV29-1 and J usage is TRBJ2-1, with D hard to call. Per the germline V gene, CDR1 is SQVTM and CDR2 is ANQGSEA. CDR3 length: 10 residues. With 4 bases removed from V and 10 bases from J, the gap between germline ends came to 8 bases. The CDR3: CSVAIREQFF. The CDR3 DNA reads as TGCAGCGTTGCGATTCGGGAGCAGTTCTTC.

The CDR3 region has the DNA TGTGCCAGCAGCTGGGGGACTAGCGGGGTAGGGACAGATACGCAGTATTTT. Amino acid sequence: CASSWGTSGVGTDTQYF. This rearrangement joins TRBV7-2 to TRBJ2-3, with TRBD2 matching 13 bases. In germline, CDR1 is SGHTA, CDR2 FQGNSA. The CDR3 covers 17 residues. With 4 bases clipped from V and 3 bases from J, the junction kept 7 bases outside the gene matches.

This rearrangement joins TRBV9 to TRBJ2-3, with TRBD1 identical over 7 bases. Losses at the gene ends were 4 bases for V and 5 bases for J; bases not matched to a gene: 4. The CDR3 extends over 13 amino acids. Germline assignment: CDR1 SGDLS and CDR2 YYNGEE. CDR3 amino acids: CASSYRDRDTQYF. CDR3 nucleotides: TGTGCCAGCAGCTACCGGGACAGAGATACGCAGTATTTT.

The chain is built from TRBV23-1 and TRBJ2-1, with 12 bases identical to TRBD2. TRBV23-1 is labeled an ORF, and its function is uncertain. The CDR3 covers 18 residues. Trimming took 0 bases from V and 7 from J; bases not matched to a gene: 10. CDR3 nucleotides: TGCGCCAGCAGTCAATCGATCCGACTAGCGGGAGTTACGAATGAGCAGTTCTTC. Translation gives CASSQSIRLAGVTNEQFF.

This clone was observed many times. The chain has TRBV25-1 and TRBJ1-5; no definite D call. Trimming took 4 bases from V and 3 from J, leaving 7 bases between them. Germline V gene data show CDR1 as MGHDK and CDR2 as SYGVNS. The CDR3 runs 13 residues. For the CDR3, the DNA is TGTGCCAGCAGTGGGGGTCACAATCAGCCCCAGCATTTT. Encoded protein: CASSGGHNQPQHF.

Only one count was recorded for this clone. In DNA, the CDR3 is TGTGCCAGCAGTTACGAAGGGTGGGGCACTGAAGCTTTCTTT. Amino acid sequence: CASSYEGWGTEAFF. The chain carries TRBV6-5 and TRBJ1-1; the D is unclear. CDR1 is MNHEY, CDR2 SVGAGI, per germline. CDR3 size: 14 residues. V dropped 2 bases and J dropped 4 bases, with 11 bases sitting between them.